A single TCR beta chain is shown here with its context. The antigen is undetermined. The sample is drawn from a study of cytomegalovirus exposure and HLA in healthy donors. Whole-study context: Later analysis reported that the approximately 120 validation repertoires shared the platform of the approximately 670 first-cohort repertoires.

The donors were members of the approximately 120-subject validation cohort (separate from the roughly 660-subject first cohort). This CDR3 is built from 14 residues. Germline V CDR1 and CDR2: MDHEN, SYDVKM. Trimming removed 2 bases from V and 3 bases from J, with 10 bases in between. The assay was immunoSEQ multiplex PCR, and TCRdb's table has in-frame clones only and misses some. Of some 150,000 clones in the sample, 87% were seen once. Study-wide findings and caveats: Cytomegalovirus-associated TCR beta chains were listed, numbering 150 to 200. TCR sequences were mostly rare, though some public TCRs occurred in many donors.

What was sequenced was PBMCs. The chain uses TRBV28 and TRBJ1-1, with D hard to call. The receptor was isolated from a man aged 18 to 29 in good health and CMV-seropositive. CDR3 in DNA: TGTGCCAGCAGTTTAGGAGGAGAGTACACTGAAGCTTTCTTT. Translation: CASSLGGEYTEAFF.